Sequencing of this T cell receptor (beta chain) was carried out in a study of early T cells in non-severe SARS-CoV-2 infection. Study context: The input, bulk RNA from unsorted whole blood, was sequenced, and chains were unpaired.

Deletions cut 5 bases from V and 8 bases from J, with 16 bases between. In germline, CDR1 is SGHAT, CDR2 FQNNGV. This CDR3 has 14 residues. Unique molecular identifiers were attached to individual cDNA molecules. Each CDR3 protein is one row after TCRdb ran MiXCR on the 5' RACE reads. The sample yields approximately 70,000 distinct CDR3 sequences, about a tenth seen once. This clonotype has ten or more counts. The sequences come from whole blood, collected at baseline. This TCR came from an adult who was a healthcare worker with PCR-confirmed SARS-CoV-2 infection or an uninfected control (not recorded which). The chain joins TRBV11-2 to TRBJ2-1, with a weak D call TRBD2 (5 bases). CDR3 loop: CASSHPAFGDEQFF. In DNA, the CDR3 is TGTGCCAGCAGCCACCCCGCTTTCGGGGATGAGCAGTTCTTC.